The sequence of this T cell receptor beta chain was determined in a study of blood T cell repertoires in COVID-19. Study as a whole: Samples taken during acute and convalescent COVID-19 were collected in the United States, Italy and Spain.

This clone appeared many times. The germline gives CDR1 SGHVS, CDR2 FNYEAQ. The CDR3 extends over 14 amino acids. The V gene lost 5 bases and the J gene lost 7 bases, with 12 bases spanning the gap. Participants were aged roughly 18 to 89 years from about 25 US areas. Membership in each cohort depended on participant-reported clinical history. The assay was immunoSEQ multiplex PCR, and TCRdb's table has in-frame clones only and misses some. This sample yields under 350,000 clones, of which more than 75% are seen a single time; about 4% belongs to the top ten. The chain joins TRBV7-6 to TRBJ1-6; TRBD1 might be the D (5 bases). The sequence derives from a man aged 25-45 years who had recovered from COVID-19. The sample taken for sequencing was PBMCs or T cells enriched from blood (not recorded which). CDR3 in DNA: TGTGCCAGCAGCCCCGTGGGGGGGAATTCACCCCTCCACTTT. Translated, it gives CASSPVGGNSPLHF.